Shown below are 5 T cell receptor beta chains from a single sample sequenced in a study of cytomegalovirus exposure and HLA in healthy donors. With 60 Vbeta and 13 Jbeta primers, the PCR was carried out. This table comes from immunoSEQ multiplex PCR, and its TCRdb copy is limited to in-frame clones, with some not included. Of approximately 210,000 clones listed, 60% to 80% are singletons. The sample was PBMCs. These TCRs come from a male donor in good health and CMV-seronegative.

The CDR3: CASSLEGPGGNTEAFF. The CDR3, as DNA: TGTGCCAGCAGTTTAGAAGGTCCAGGAGGGAACACTGAAGCTTTCTTT. V usage is TRBV28 and J usage is TRBJ1-1; D call uncertain. Trimming cost V 2 bases and J 1 base, with 14 bases left between them. Germline-derived CDR1 and CDR2 are MDHEN and SYDVKM. The CDR3 has 16 amino acids.

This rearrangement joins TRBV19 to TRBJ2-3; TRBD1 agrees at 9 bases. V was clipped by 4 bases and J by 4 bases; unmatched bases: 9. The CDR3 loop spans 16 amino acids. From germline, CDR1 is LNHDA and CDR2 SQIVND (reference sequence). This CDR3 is CASSTSDRGVPDTQYF. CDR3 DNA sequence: TGTGCCAGTAGTACCTCCGACAGGGGGGTCCCAGATACGCAGTATTTT.

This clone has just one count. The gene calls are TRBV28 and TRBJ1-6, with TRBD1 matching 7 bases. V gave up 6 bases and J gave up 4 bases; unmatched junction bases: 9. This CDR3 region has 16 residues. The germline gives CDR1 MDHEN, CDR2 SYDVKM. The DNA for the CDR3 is TGTGCCAGCAGAGGACGCGGGACAGATTATAATTCACCCCTCCACTTT. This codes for CASRGRGTDYNSPLHF.

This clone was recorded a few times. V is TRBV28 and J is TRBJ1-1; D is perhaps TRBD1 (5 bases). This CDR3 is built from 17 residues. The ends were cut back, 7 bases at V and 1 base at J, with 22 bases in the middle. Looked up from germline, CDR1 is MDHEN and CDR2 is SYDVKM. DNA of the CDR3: TGTGCCAGCAAAAGGCTCGACAGCCGAGGACCGAACACTGAAGCTTTCTTT. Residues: CASKRLDSRGPNTEAFF.

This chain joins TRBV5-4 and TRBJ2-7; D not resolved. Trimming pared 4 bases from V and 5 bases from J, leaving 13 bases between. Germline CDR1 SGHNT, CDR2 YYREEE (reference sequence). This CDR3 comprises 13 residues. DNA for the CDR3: TGTGCCAGCAGCCCCAAGACGGCGGACGAGCAGTACTTC. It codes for CASSPKTADEQYF.